The clone carrying this T cell receptor (beta chain) showed up just a few times. The antigen is undetermined. The record originates from a study of T-cell reconstitution after alpha-beta-depleted transplantation in children. Study-wide results and limits: Newly generated T cells supplied most T-cell counts and diversity one year post-transplant. Alpha-beta T cells about two months after transplant reportedly derived from several hundred expanded graft clones. At day 60, the high TCRbeta diversity found in some patients originated from recipient T cells and thymic progenitors that had survived.

This sample's TCRbeta library carried unique molecular identifier barcodes. TCRdb ran MiXCR on the PCR reads and lists one entry per CDR3 protein. The sample has 600,000 to 800,000 distinct CDR3 sequences; about an eighth are singletons. This clonotype originated in a girl aged 2-9 years with congenital amegakaryocytic thrombocytopenia, due to receive a stem cell transplant. Sequences were derived from PBMCs, sampled before TCRalphabeta/CD19-depleted stem cell transplant.

CDR3 bases: TGTGCCAGCAGCGCCACGGCGCCTGCTAACCAAGAGACCCAGTACTTC. Amino acid sequence: CASSATAPANQETQYF. V is TRBV7-9 and J is TRBJ2-5; unclear D gene. CDR1 SEHNR and CDR2 FQNEAQ come from the germline V gene (reference sequence). With 5 bases removed from V and 0 bases from J, the gap between germline ends came to 16 bases. The length of the CDR3 is 16 residues.